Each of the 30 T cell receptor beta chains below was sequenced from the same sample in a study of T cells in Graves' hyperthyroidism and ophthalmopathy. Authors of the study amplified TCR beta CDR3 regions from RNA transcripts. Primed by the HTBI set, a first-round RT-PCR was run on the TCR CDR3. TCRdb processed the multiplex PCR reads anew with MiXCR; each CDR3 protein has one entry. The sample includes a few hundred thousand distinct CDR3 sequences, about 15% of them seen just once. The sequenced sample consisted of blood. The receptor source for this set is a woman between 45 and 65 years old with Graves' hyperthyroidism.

The CDR3 DNA sequence: TGCAGTGCTAGAGACAACAGGGGCCCCGGGGAGCTGTTTTTT. Its protein is CSARDNRGPGELFF. The chain combines TRBV20-1 with TRBJ2-2; 7 bases line up with TRBD1. The CDR3 is 14 residues long. With 0 bases clipped from V and 6 bases from J, the junction kept 4 bases outside the gene matches. In germline, CDR1 is DFQATT, CDR2 SNEGSKA (reference sequence).

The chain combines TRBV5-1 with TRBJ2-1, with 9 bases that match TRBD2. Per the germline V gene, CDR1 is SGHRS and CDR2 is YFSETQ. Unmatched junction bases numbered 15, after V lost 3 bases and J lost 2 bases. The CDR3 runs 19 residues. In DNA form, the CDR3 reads TGCGCCAGCAGCTCCCGGCCCTTAGCGGGAGAGCCTACCTACAATGAGCAGTTCTTC. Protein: CASSSRPLAGEPTYNEQFF.

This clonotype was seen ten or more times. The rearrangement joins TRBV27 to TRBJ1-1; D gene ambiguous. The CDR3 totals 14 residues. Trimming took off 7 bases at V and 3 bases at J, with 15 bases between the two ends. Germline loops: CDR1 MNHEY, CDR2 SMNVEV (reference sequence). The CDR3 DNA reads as TGTGCCAGCAAATTAGGTGGGGTCGACACTGAAGCTTTCTTT. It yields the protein CASKLGGVDTEAFF.

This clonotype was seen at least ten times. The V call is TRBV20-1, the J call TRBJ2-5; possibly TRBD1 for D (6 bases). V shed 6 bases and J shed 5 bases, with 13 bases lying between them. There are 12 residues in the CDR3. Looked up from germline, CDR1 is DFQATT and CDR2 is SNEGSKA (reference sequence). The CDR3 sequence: CSAVGQGETQYF. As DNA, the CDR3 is TGCAGTGCGGTTGGGCAGGGGGAGACCCAGTACTTC.

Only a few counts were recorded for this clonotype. CDR3 amino acids: CASSLVRLSYEQYF. Here the CDR3 DNA reads TGTGCCAGCAGCTTAGTTCGCCTGTCCTACGAGCAGTACTTC. V usage is TRBV11-2 and J usage is TRBJ2-7, with unresolved D. CDR1 is SGHAT and CDR2 is FQNNGV in the germline V gene. CDR3 length: 14 residues. V lost 1 base and J 1 base, leaving 8 bases between the germline ends. The variable domain in full, with the rest retrieved from reference TRBV11-2 and TRBJ2-7, is EAGVAQSPRYKIIEKRQSVAFWCNPISGHATLYWYQQILGQGPKLLIQFQNNGVVDDSQLPKDRFSAERLKGVDSTLKIQPAKLEDSAVYLCASSLVRLSYEQYFGPGTRLTVT.

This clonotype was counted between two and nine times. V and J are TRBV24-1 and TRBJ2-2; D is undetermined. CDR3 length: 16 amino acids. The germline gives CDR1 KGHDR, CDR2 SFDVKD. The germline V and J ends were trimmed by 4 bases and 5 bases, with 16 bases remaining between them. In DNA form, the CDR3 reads TGTGCCACCAGTGAGCCAGGAAAATTGGGGACCGGGGAGCTGTTTTTT. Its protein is CATSEPGKLGTGELFF.

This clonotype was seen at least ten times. CDR3 loop: CASSVQGRTGFF. DNA of the CDR3: TGTGCCAGCAGCGTCCAGGGGCGGACGGGGTTCTTC. This chain joins TRBV7-2 and TRBJ2-1; tentative D call: TRBD1 (6 bases). Germline CDR1 SGHTA, CDR2 FQGNSA. The CDR3 runs 12 residues. Trimming took off 5 bases at V and 15 bases at J, with 17 bases between the two ends.

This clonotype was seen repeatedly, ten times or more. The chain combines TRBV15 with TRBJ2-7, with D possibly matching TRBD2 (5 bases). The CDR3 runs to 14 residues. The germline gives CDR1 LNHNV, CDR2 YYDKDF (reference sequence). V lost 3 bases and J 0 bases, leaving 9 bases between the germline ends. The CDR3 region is CATSSLRASYEQYF. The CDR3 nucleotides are TGTGCCACCAGCAGTCTGAGGGCCTCCTACGAGCAGTACTTC.

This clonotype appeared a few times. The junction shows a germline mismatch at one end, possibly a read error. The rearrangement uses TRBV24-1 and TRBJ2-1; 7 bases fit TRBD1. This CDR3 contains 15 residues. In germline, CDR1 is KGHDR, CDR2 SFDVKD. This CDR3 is CATSDKDRAYNEQLF. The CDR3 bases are TGTGCCACCAGTGATAAAGACAGGGCCTACAATGAGCAGCTCTTC.

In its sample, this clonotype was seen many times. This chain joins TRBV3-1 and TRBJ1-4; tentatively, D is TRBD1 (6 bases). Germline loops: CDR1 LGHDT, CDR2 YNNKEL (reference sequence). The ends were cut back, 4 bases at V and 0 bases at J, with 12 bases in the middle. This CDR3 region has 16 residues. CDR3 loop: CASSPKDSATNEKLFF. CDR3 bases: TGTGCCAGCAGCCCGAAGGACAGTGCAACTAATGAAAAACTGTTTTTT.

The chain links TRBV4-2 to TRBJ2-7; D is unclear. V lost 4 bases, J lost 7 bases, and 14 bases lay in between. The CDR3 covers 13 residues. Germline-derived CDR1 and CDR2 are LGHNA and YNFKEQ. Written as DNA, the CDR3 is TGTGCCAGCAGCCCCTACCCCACTGGGGAGCAGTACTTC. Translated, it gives CASSPYPTGEQYF.

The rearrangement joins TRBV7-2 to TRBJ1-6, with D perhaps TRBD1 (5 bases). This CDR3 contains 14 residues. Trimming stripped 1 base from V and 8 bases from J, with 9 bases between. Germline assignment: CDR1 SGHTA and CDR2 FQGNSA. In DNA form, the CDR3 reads TGTGCCAGCAGCTTAGGGGGCAGATATTCACCCCTCCACTTT. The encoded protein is CASSLGGRYSPLHF.

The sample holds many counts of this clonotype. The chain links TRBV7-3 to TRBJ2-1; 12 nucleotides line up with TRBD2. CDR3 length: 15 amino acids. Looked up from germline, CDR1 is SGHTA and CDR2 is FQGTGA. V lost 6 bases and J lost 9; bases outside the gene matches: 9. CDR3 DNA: TGTGCCAGCAGTCGACTAGCGGGAGAGTCTGCTGAGCAGTTCTTC. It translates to CASSRLAGESAEQFF.

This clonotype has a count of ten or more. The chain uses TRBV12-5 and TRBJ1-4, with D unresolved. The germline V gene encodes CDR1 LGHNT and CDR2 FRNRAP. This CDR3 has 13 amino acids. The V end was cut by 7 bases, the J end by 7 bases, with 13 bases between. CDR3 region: CASALNYGEKLFF. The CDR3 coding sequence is TGTGCTAGTGCCCTTAATTATGGTGAAAAACTGTTTTTT.

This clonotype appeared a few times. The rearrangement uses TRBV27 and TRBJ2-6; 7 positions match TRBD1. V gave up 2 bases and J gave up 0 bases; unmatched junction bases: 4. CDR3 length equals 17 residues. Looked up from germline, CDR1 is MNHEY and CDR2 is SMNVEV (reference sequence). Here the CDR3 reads CASSLRGRLSGANVLTF. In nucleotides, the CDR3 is TGTGCCAGCAGTTTAAGGGGGCGCCTCTCTGGGGCCAACGTCCTGACTTTC.

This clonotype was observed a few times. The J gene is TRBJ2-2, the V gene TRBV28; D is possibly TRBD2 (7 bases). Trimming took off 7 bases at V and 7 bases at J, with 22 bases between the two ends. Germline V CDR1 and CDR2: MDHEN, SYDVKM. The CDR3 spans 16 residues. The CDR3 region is CASNTPPGGESGELFF. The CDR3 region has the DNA TGTGCCAGCAATACCCCCCCGGGGGGCGAAAGCGGGGAGCTGTTTTTT.

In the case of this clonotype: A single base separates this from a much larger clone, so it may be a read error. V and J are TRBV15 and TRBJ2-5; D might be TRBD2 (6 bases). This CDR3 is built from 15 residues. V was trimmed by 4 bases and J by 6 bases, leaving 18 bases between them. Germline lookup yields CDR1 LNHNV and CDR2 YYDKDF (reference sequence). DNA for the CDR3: TGTGCCACCAGCACTCCGGGGGTCGATGTAAAGACCCAGTACTTC. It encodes CATSTPGVDVKTQYF.

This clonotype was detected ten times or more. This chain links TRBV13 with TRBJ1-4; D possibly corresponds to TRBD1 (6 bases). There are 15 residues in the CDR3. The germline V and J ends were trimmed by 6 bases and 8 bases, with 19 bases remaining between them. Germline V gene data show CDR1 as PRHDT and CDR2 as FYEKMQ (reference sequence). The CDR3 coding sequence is TGTGCCAGCAGTACAGGGCAGGCCCTTAGCGAAAAACTGTTTTTT. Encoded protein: CASSTGQALSEKLFF.

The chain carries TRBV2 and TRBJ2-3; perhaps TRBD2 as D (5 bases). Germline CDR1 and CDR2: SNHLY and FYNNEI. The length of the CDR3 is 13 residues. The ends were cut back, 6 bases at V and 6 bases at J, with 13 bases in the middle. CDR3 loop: CASRSGSADTQYF. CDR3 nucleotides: TGTGCCAGCAGGAGCGGTTCAGCCGATACGCAGTATTTT.

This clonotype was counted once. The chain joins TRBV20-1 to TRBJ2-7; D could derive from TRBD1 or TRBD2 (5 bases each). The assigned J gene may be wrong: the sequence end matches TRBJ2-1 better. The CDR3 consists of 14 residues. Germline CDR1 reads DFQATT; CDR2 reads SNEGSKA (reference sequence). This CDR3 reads CSARELGVSYEQFF. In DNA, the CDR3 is TGCAGTGCTAGAGAACTAGGGGTCTCCTACGAGCAGTTCTTC.

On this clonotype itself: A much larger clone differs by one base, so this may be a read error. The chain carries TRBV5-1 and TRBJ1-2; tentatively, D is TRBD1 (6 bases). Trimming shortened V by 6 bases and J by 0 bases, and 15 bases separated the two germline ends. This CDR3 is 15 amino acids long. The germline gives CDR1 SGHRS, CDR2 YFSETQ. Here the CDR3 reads CASTHGGTANYGYTF. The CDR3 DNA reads TGCGCCAGCACGCATGGGGGCACCGCTAACTATGGCTACACCTTC.

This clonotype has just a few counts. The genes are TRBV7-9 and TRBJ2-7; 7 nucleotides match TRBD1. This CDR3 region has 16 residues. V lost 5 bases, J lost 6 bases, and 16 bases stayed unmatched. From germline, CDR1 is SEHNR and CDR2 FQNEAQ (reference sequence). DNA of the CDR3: TGTGCCAGCAGCGGTACGGACAGGTCCTCCCTTATCGAGCAGTACTTC. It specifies CASSGTDRSSLIEQYF.

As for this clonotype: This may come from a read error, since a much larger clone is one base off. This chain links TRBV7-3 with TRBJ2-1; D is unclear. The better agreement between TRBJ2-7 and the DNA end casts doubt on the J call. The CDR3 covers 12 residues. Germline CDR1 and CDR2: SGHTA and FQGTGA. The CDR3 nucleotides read TGTGCCAGCAGCAATAGTGGGAATGAGCAGTACTTC. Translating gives CASSNSGNEQYF.

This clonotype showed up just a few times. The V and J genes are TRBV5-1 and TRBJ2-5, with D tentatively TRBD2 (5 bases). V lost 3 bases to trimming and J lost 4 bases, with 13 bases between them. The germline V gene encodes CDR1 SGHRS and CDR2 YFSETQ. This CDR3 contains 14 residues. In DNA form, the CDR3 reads TGCGCCAGCAGCTGGACCTTCCGGGGAGAGACCCAGTACTTC. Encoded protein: CASSWTFRGETQYF.

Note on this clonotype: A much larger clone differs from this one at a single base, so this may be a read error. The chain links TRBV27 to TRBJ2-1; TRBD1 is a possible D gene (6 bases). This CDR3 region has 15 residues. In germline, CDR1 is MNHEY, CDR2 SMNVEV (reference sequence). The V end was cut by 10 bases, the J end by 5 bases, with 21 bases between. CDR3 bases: TGTGCCACCCGGACAGCGTCGGTTGGTAACAATGAGCAGTTCTTC. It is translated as CATRTASVGNNEQFF.

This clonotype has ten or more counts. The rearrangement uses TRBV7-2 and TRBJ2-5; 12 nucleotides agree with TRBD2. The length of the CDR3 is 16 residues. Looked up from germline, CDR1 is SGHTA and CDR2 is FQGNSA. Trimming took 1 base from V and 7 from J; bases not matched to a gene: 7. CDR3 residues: CASSLGLAGGKGTQYF. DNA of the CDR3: TGTGCCAGCAGCTTAGGTCTAGCGGGAGGGAAGGGGACCCAGTACTTC.

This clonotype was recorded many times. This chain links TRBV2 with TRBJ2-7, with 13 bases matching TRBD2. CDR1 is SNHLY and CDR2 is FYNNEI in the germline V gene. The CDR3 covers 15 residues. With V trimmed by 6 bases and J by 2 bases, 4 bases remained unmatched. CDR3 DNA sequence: TGTGCCAGCAGGGCACTAGCGGGAGGGACCTACGAGCAGTACTTC. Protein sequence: CASRALAGGTYEQYF.

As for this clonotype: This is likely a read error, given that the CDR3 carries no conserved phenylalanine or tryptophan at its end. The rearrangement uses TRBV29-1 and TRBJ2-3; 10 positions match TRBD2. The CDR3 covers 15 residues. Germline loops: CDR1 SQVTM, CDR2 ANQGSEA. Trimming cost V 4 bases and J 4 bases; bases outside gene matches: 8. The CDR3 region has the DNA TGCAGCGTTGTTACTAGCGGGAAAGAGGCAGATACGCAGTATCTT. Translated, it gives CSVVTSGKEADTQYL.

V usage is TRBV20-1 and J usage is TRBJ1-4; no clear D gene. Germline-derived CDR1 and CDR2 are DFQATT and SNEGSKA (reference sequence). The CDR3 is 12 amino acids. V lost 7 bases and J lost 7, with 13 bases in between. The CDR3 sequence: CSVFTRGEKLFF. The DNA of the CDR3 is TGCAGTGTTTTTACACGAGGTGAAAAACTGTTTTTT.

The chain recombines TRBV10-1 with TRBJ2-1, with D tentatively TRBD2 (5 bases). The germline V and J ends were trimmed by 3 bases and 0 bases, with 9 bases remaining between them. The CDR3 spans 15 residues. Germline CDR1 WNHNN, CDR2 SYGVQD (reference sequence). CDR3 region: CASSDFGSSYNEQFF. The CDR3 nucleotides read TGCGCCAGCAGTGATTTTGGGAGCTCCTACAATGAGCAGTTCTTC.